The rows below give T cell receptor beta chains drawn from one sample of a study of CD4 T cells in relation to SARS-CoV-2 and coronaviruses. For these receptors, no antigen is known. Using immunoSEQ multiplex PCR, the repertoire was profiled, and TCRdb retains in-frame clones only, with some absent. The sample has about 21,000 clones; over 70% are singletons. Sequences were obtained from CD4+ T cells from PBMCs, cultured in vitro. The source of these receptors is a human donor in good health. Both conserved end residues are trimmed from each CDR3.

TRBJ2-2,TRBV19,ASSISHLGELF
TRBJ1-5,TRBV3-1/TRBV3-2,ASSQTENQPQH
TRBJ2-1,TRBV19,ASSIGGLAGVEQF
TRBJ1-1,TRBV19,ASSIRNPGAGTEAF
TRBJ1-3,TRBV3-1/TRBV3-2,ASSQDPQGYSGNTIY
TRBJ2-1,TRBV14,ASSQDLAGGPYNEQF
TRBJ2-7,TRBV21-1,ASSKADRDYEQY
TRBJ1-2,TRBV14,ASSQMTGGGGYT
TRBJ1-1,TRBV6-2/TRBV6-3,ASSPQGSNTEAF
TRBJ1-2,TRBV3-1/TRBV3-2,ASSQGDSNYGYT
TRBJ2-7,TRBV10-3,AISADGYEQY